The clone carrying this TCR beta chain has only a few counts. Its specificity is not known. These data are taken from a study of beta chain features in type 1 diabetes. Study results and limitations: Within each of all four CD4+ subsets, Type 1 diabetes patients had TCRB CDR3s that were moderately but significantly shorter. Comparison showed that naive, central memory and Treg TCRB repertoires appeared more similar among patients than among healthy donors. Cells with high TCR expression could be over-represented when cDNA is sequenced. Possible PCR preference for shorter templates applied equally to patients and controls.

Expressed TCRB transcripts got sequenced, as all isolated RNA was reverse transcribed. Sequenced by immunoSEQ multiplex PCR; TCRdb stores in-frame clones only, minus some. The sample has 200,000 to 300,000 clones; roughly 21% are singletons. V shed 5 bases, J shed 5 bases, and the junction held 9 bases outside the gene matches. Germline loops: CDR1 SGHTA, CDR2 FQGNSA. The CDR3 runs to 15 residues. By way of CD45RO/CCR7/CD25/CD127/CD95/CD27, the CD4+ regulatory, stem cell-like memory, central memory and naive cells were sorted. The rearrangement links TRBV7-2 to TRBJ2-3, with TRBD2 identical over 8 bases. Material for sequencing was naive CD4+ T cells from blood. The clonotype originates from a woman aged 40-49 years with type 1 diabetes. The CDR3 DNA sequence: TGTGCCAGCAGCATTAGCGGGACGATCGGAGATACGCAGTATTTT. Protein sequence: CASSISGTIGDTQYF.